This T cell receptor beta chain was found in a study of T cell changes during pregnancy in multiple sclerosis. This CDR3 has 16 residues. The ends were cut back, 3 bases at V and 0 bases at J, with 13 bases in the middle. The germline V gene encodes CDR1 SGHDT and CDR2 YYEEEE. Profiled with immunoSEQ multiplex PCR; TCRdb holds only in-frame clones, not every one. The data show roughly 60,000 clones, more than 90% seen once. Sample: peripheral blood, taken in the second trimester of pregnancy. The chain is built from TRBV5-6 and TRBJ1-3; D unclear. This sequence originates from a female donor with multiple sclerosis, enrolled in a pregnancy study. CDR3 nucleotides: TGTGCCAGCAGCTACGGCGTCGCGGTCTCTGGAAACACCATATATTTT. Protein sequence: CASSYGVAVSGNTIYF.